Shown below are 24 T cell receptor beta chains from a single sample sequenced in a study of blood T cell repertoires in COVID-19. Profiling relied on immunoSEQ multiplex PCR, and the TCRdb table lists in-frame clones only, not all of them. The profile shows about 95,000 clones, around 80% of them singletons. What was sequenced was peripheral blood. Receptor source: a human donor in a cohort sampled during active COVID-19.

This chain uses TRBV29-1 with TRBJ1-1; 8 bases agree with TRBD1. The CDR3 sequence is 14 residues long. After removal of 5 bases from V and 6 bases from J, the junction contained 11 bases not matched to a gene. CDR1 and CDR2 (germline): SQVTM, ANQGSEA. CDR3 in amino acids: CSVQKIDRGAEAFF. The DNA for the CDR3 is TGCAGCGTTCAAAAAATAGACAGGGGAGCTGAAGCTTTCTTT.

The V and J genes are TRBV14 and TRBJ2-1, with a possible D match to TRBD2 (5 bases). Trimming removed 1 base from V and 12 bases from J, with 16 bases in between. Germline assignment: CDR1 SGHDN and CDR2 FVKESK. The CDR3 has 14 amino acids. The CDR3 coding sequence is TGTGCCAGCAGCCAAGTAGGGAGCCCCAGTGCGCAGTTCTTC. It specifies CASSQVGSPSAQFF.

The chain combines TRBV7-9 with TRBJ1-4; D uncertain. The V end lost 2 bases, the J end lost 7 bases, and 5 bases lay between the germline ends. The CDR3 extends over 12 amino acids. Looked up from germline, CDR1 is SEHNR and CDR2 is FQNEAQ (reference sequence). CDR3 protein: CASSLTGEKLFF. DNA for the CDR3: TGTGCCAGCAGCTTAACGGGTGAAAAACTGTTTTTT. The variable domain in full, completed from reference TRBV7-9 and TRBJ1-4, reads DTGVSQNPRHKITKRGQNVTFRCDPISEHNRLYWYRQTLGQGPEFLTYFQNEAQLEKSRLLSDRFSAERPKGSFSTLEIQRTEQGDSAMYLCASSLTGEKLFFGSGTQLSVL.

The chain is built from TRBV11-2 and TRBJ2-7; possible D gene TRBD2, 6 bases. CDR3 length: 14 amino acids. Deletions cut 6 bases from V and 2 bases from J, with 14 bases between. CDR1 is SGHAT, CDR2 FQNNGV, per germline. The CDR3: CASRLQGGTYEQYF. The CDR3 nucleotides read TGTGCCAGCAGACTTCAGGGAGGAACCTACGAGCAGTACTTC. Based on the CDR3 plus reference TRBV11-2 and TRBJ2-7, the full variable domain is EAGVAQSPRYKIIEKRQSVAFWCNPISGHATLYWYQQILGQGPKLLIQFQNNGVVDDSQLPKDRFSAERLKGVDSTLKIQPAKLEDSAVYLCASRLQGGTYEQYFGPGTRLTVT.

This clone was seen more than once but under ten times. This chain uses TRBV6-2 or TRBV6-3 with TRBJ1-1; 8 bases are shared with TRBD1. The length of the CDR3 is 18 residues. V lost 0 bases, J lost 0 bases, and 9 bases stayed unmatched. The germline gives CDR1 MNHEY, CDR2 SVGEGT. The CDR3 loop is CASSYSAGGEGMNTEAFF. The CDR3 bases are TGTGCCAGCAGTTACTCGGCAGGGGGCGAAGGAATGAACACTGAAGCTTTCTTT.

The chain recombines TRBV6-6 with TRBJ2-7; a possible D gene is TRBD1 (6 bases). The length of the CDR3 is 14 residues. Deletions cut 6 bases from V and 3 bases from J, with 15 bases between. Germline loops: CDR1 MNHNY, CDR2 SVGAGI (reference sequence). The CDR3 nucleotides read TGTGCCAGCAGACTGTCCGGACAGAGCTACGAGCAGTACTTC. It yields the protein CASRLSGQSYEQYF.

The V and J genes are TRBV14 and TRBJ2-2; TRBD1 is a possible D gene (6 bases). CDR1 SGHDN and CDR2 FVKESK come from the germline V gene. The V end was cut by 2 bases, the J end by 4 bases, with 17 bases between. This CDR3 is 17 amino acids long. CDR3 protein: CASSQISFTGTTGELFF. The CDR3 DNA reads TGTGCCAGCAGCCAAATTAGTTTTACAGGGACCACCGGGGAGCTGTTTTTT.

The rearrangement joins TRBV27 to TRBJ2-7, with D unclear. Trimming stripped 2 bases from V and 4 bases from J, with 12 bases between. This CDR3 is 14 amino acids long. Germline-derived CDR1 and CDR2 are MNHEY and SMNVEV (reference sequence). As DNA, the CDR3 is TGTGCCAGCAGTTTAGTGCCTTCTAAATACGAGCAGTACTTC. It is translated as CASSLVPSKYEQYF.

The J gene is TRBJ1-2, the V gene TRBV5-1; D perhaps matches TRBD1 (5 bases). This CDR3 is 14 amino acids long. V was cut by 6 bases and J by 8 bases, with 20 bases left in between. Germline CDR1 and CDR2: SGHRS and YFSETQ. CDR3 amino acids: CASTNGQGVGGYTF. CDR3 sequence (DNA): TGCGCCAGCACCAACGGGCAGGGCGTGGGGGGCTACACCTTC.

The CDR3 sequence: CASSPSGVTDTQYF. In nucleotides, the CDR3 is TGTGCCAGCAGCCCTAGCGGGGTCACAGATACGCAGTATTTT. The chain is built from TRBV7-8 and TRBJ2-3, with 9 bases lining up with TRBD2. Trimming at V came to 5 bases and at J to 2 bases, leaving 2 bases not matched to a gene. This CDR3 region has 14 residues. From germline, CDR1 is SGHVS and CDR2 FQNEAQ.

The chain combines TRBV2 with TRBJ2-1; weak D call: TRBD1 (5 bases). The germline gives CDR1 SNHLY, CDR2 FYNNEI. This CDR3 spans 14 amino acids. Between the trimmed V and J ends, which lost 4 bases and 7 bases, there was a span of 14 bases. Written as DNA, the CDR3 is TGTGCCAGCAGTGGCGAGACAGTCAGTAATGAGCAGTTCTTC. Translation gives CASSGETVSNEQFF.

V is TRBV6-1 and J is TRBJ2-2, with D perhaps matching TRBD1 (6 bases). Trimming stripped 2 bases from V and 4 bases from J, with 11 bases between. CDR1 is MNHNS, CDR2 SASEGT, per germline. The CDR3 covers 15 residues. The CDR3 nucleotides read TGTGCCAGCAGTGAATGGGGGCCCCTCACCGGGGAGCTGTTTTTT. It translates to CASSEWGPLTGELFF.

V and J are TRBV5-1 and TRBJ1-4, with TRBD1 matching over 10 bases. V lost 4 bases, J lost 6 bases, and 6 bases stayed unmatched. This CDR3 has 15 amino acids. The germline gives CDR1 SGHRS, CDR2 YFSETQ. The CDR3 sequence is CASSTPGTGDEKLFF. Here the CDR3 DNA reads TGCGCCAGCAGCACGCCCGGGACAGGGGATGAAAAACTGTTTTTT.

This sequence joins TRBV19 and TRBJ1-1; a weak D match, TRBD1 (5 bases). The germline gives CDR1 LNHDA, CDR2 SQIVND (reference sequence). The CDR3 has 18 residues. V was shortened by 3 bases and J by 1 base, with 21 bases between the two germline ends. The DNA of the CDR3 is TGTGCCAGTAGTATTGATGCCCCGCGGCAGGGAGGGAACACTGAAGCTTTCTTT. As protein: CASSIDAPRQGGNTEAFF.

The chain couples TRBV5-8 to TRBJ1-1, with D hard to call. The length of the CDR3 is 12 residues. From germline, CDR1 is SGHTS and CDR2 YDEGEE. Trimming removed 0 bases from V and 7 bases from J, with 7 bases in between. This chain's CDR3 is CASSLVGVEAFF. The CDR3 nucleotides are TGTGCCAGCAGCTTGGTCGGGGTTGAAGCTTTCTTT.

The chain links TRBV3-1 (or the pseudogene TRBV3-2) to TRBJ2-2, with 13 bases identical to TRBD2. V shed 3 bases, J shed 6 bases, and the junction held 13 bases outside the gene matches. Germline-derived CDR1 and CDR2 are LGHDT and YNNKEL (reference sequence). CDR3 length: 19 amino acids. The CDR3 sequence: CASSHPQGLAGVSAGELFF. CDR3 DNA: TGTGCCAGCAGCCACCCTCAAGGACTAGCGGGAGTCTCCGCCGGGGAGCTGTTTTTT.

The J gene is TRBJ2-5, the V gene TRBV9; a possible D gene is TRBD1 (7 bases). Looked up from germline, CDR1 is SGDLS and CDR2 is YYNGEE. The CDR3 is 16 residues long. V was trimmed by 5 bases and J by 4 bases, leaving 21 bases between them. The CDR3 is CASSESGGLAGETQYF. Here the CDR3 DNA reads TGTGCCAGCAGTGAGTCAGGGGGACTCGCCGGAGAGACCCAGTACTTC.

This clone occurred once. This chain joins TRBV19 and TRBJ2-2; the match to TRBD1 covers 8 bases. After removal of 7 bases from V and 1 base from J, the junction contained 14 bases not matched to a gene. Germline V gene data show CDR1 as LNHDA and CDR2 as SQIVND (reference sequence). The CDR3 is 18 residues long. The chain's CDR3 is CASTTLSPGTGNTGELFF. In nucleotides, the CDR3 is TGTGCCAGTACCACTCTCTCCCCCGGGACAGGGAACACCGGGGAGCTGTTTTTT.

This clone was counted a single time. The chain combines TRBV28 with TRBJ2-7; 8 nucleotides line up with TRBD2. Looked up from germline, CDR1 is MDHEN and CDR2 is SYDVKM. The ends lost 8 bases at V and 6 bases at J; junction bases unmatched: 9. The CDR3 extends over 13 amino acids. DNA for the CDR3: TGTGCCAGCCAGACTAGCGTCGGGTGCGAGCAGTACTTC. Translated, it gives CASQTSVGCEQYF. The full variable domain, its missing parts supplied by reference TRBV28 and TRBJ2-7, is DVKVTQSSRYLVKRTGEKVFLECVQDMDHENMFWYRQDPGLGLRLIYFSYDVKMKEKGDIPEGYSVSREKKERFSLILESASTNQTSMYLCASQTSVGCEQYFGPGTRLTVT.

The rearrangement links TRBV18 to TRBJ1-6; D unclear. Trimming removed 3 bases from V and 14 bases from J, with 11 bases in between. Germline V lookup: CDR1 KGHSH, CDR2 LQKENI. The CDR3 contains 12 residues. As DNA, the CDR3 is TGTGCCAGCTCACCGACTGCCAAATCCCTCCACTTT. This gives the protein CASSPTAKSLHF.

The chain uses TRBV6-5 and TRBJ1-1; tentatively, D is TRBD1 (6 bases). V was cut by 7 bases and J by 2 bases, with 8 bases left in between. The CDR3 spans 12 residues. Germline loops: CDR1 MNHEY, CDR2 SVGAGI. This CDR3 reads CASKDSNTEAFF. CDR3 in DNA: TGTGCCAGCAAGGACAGCAACACTGAAGCTTTCTTT.

The chain joins TRBV6-2 or TRBV6-3 to TRBJ2-5; 15 bases line up with TRBD2. This CDR3 has 16 residues. Trimming at V came to 2 bases and at J to 4 bases, leaving 2 bases not matched to a gene. CDR1 and CDR2 from the germline V gene are MNHEY and SVGEGT. The CDR3 DNA reads TGTGCCAGCAGTTACGGGGGACTAGCGGGGGGAGAGACCCAGTACTTC. Translating it yields CASSYGGLAGGETQYF.

The chain couples TRBV19 to TRBJ2-4; possible D gene TRBD2, 5 bases. Deletions cut 0 bases from V and 2 bases from J, with 17 bases between. This CDR3 is built from 18 residues. Germline assignment: CDR1 LNHDA and CDR2 SQIVND (reference sequence). The CDR3 sequence: CASSIDSSSGLSKNIQYF. In DNA form, the CDR3 reads TGTGCCAGTAGTATAGATAGTTCCAGCGGCTTGTCCAAAAACATTCAGTACTTC.

The chain joins TRBV29-1 to TRBJ2-5; D remains ambiguous. V lost 5 bases and J lost 4, with 14 bases in between. This CDR3 has 13 amino acids. Per the germline V gene, CDR1 is SQVTM and CDR2 is ANQGSEA. The CDR3 DNA sequence: TGCAGCGTTCGGAGCCAGACTGGAGAGACCCAGTACTTC. Protein: CSVRSQTGETQYF.